The 9 T cell receptor beta chains given below trace back to one sample, sequenced in a study of shared clonotypes between healthy human individuals. Method: immunoSEQ multiplex PCR; TCRdb's copy keeps in-frame clones and lacks some. This repertoire shows hundreds of thousands of clones, 74% found once; its top ten account for 1.7%. The sequencing input was memory CD4+ T cells sorted from blood. Indicated subset: CD45RA-negative fraction. Receptors originate from a woman in her twenties or thirties in good health.

This chain connects TRBV4-1 to TRBJ2-1, with D tentatively TRBD2 (6 bases). The CDR3 loop spans 15 amino acids. Germline V gives CDR1 MGHRA, CDR2 YSYEKL. Trimming cost V 2 bases and J 4 bases, with 12 bases left between them. DNA for the CDR3: TGCGCCAGCAGCCAAATTAGCGGAGAATACAATGAGCAGTTCTTC. This sequence encodes CASSQISGEYNEQFF.

The rearrangement links TRBV28 to TRBJ2-6, with D perhaps assigned TRBD1 or TRBD2 (5 bases each). The germline V gene has CDR1 MDHEN and CDR2 SYDVKM. V lost 5 bases and J lost 2, with 22 bases in between. The CDR3 is made up of 19 amino acids. The CDR3, as DNA: TGTGCCAGCAGTGGCCGGGACGAAGGGTCATGGGCTGGGGCCAACGTCCTGACTTTC. Protein product: CASSGRDEGSWAGANVLTF.

A few counts support this clone. The chain carries TRBV11-2 and TRBJ2-1; D might be TRBD2 (5 bases). Trimming shortened V by 5 bases and J by 5 bases, and 16 bases separated the two germline ends. The CDR3 spans 15 residues. CDR1 SGHAT and CDR2 FQNNGV come from the germline V gene. The CDR3, as DNA: TGTGCCAGCAGCCCACAATCGACGGGGAACAATGAGCAGTTCTTC. Translated: CASSPQSTGNNEQFF.

The chain recombines TRBV5-1 with TRBJ1-1, with TRBD1 matching 7 bases. Germline values: CDR1 SGHRS, CDR2 YFSETQ. There are 15 residues in the CDR3. Germline trimming cut 3 bases from V and 1 base from J; bases unmatched to any gene: 6. The CDR3 loop reads CASSSAGTANTEAFF. CDR3 DNA sequence: TGCGCCAGCAGCTCTGCCGGGACAGCGAACACTGAAGCTTTCTTT.

In DNA, the CDR3 is TGTGCCAGCAGTCCGCCCGGGGGTGGGGCCTACGAGCAGTACTTC. This codes for CASSPPGGGAYEQYF. The chain uses TRBV6-5 and TRBJ2-7; D perhaps matches TRBD2 (6 bases). Trimming shortened V by 5 bases and J by 2 bases, and 16 bases separated the two germline ends. Germline-derived CDR1 and CDR2 are MNHEY and SVGAGI. This CDR3 region has 15 residues.

This chain links TRBV28 with TRBJ1-4; no clear D gene. The CDR3 is made up of 14 amino acids. Trimming took 6 bases from V and 4 from J, leaving 12 bases between them. Germline-derived CDR1 and CDR2 are MDHEN and SYDVKM. CDR3 bases: TGTGCCAGCAGGCGGGGTCATATTAATGAAAAACTGTTTTTT. Its translation: CASRRGHINEKLFF.

The CDR3 loop reads CASSDDRGYEQYF. Written as DNA, the CDR3 is TGCGCCAGCAGCGACGACAGGGGGTACGAGCAGTACTTC. The chain is built from TRBV5-1 and TRBJ2-7; TRBD1 agrees at 9 bases. The CDR3 is 13 residues long. The ends lost 4 bases at V and 4 bases at J; junction bases unmatched: 3. From germline, CDR1 is SGHRS and CDR2 YFSETQ.

This chain joins TRBV9 and TRBJ2-2; tentatively, D is TRBD2 (5 bases). V was cut by 0 bases and J by 3 bases, with 15 bases left in between. Germline V gene lookup returns CDR1 SGDLS and CDR2 YYNGEE. The length of the CDR3 is 17 residues. The CDR3 protein is CASSVAGGPSHTGELFF. The CDR3 DNA follows: TGTGCCAGCAGCGTAGCAGGAGGACCGTCCCACACCGGGGAGCTGTTTTTT.

This clone was observed a handful of times. The chain links TRBV7-3 to TRBJ2-5; the D gene is possibly TRBD1 (6 bases). The V end lost 5 bases, the J end lost 5 bases, and 18 bases lay between the germline ends. The CDR3 runs to 15 residues. Germline assignment: CDR1 SGHTA and CDR2 FQGTGA. The CDR3 region has the DNA TGTGCCAGCAGCCCCCTCGGACAGTACGGGGAGACCCAGTACTTC. It specifies CASSPLGQYGETQYF.